This entry lists 27 T cell receptor beta chains sequenced from one sample in a study of blood T cell repertoires in COVID-19. Repertoires were generated with immunoSEQ multiplex PCR, while TCRdb's copy carries only in-frame clones and drops some. The sample includes about 190,000 clones, approximately 80% seen only once; the top ten take approximately 15%. The specimen sequenced was peripheral blood. These receptors originate from a man aged 50 to 59 who had recovered from COVID-19.

This chain links TRBV24-1 with TRBJ2-1, with D tentatively TRBD2 (5 bases). The V end lost 1 base, the J end lost 15 bases, and 18 bases lay between the germline ends. CDR3 length: 14 residues. The germline V gene has CDR1 KGHDR and CDR2 SFDVKD. CDR3 region: CATSDLVDGVGWFF. Written as DNA, the CDR3 is TGTGCCACCAGTGATTTAGTAGACGGGGTTGGTTGGTTCTTC.

The chain has TRBV24-1 and TRBJ2-1; 7 bases align to TRBD1. V was pared by 3 bases and J by 8 bases, with 12 bases of the junction left unmatched. The CDR3 is 16 residues long. CDR1 KGHDR and CDR2 SFDVKD come from the germline V gene. The CDR3: CATSDPRATGQDEQFF. As DNA, the CDR3 is TGTGCCACCAGTGATCCGAGGGCGACAGGGCAGGATGAGCAGTTCTTC.

The CDR3 spells CASSQDNSNQPQHF. CDR3 in DNA: TGTGCCAGCAGTCAAGACAACAGCAATCAGCCCCAGCATTTT. This chain connects TRBV6-4 to TRBJ1-5, with D unresolved. Trimming cost V 5 bases and J 1 base, with 9 bases left between them. Germline CDR1 and CDR2: MRHNA and SNTAGT. The CDR3 totals 14 residues.

The chain uses TRBV27 and TRBJ1-2, with D perhaps TRBD1 (5 bases). This CDR3 spans 14 amino acids. Trimming shortened V by 5 bases and J by 3 bases, and 13 bases separated the two germline ends. The V gene's germline CDR1 is MNHEY and CDR2 SMNVEV (reference sequence). CDR3 DNA sequence: TGTGCCAGCAGTGCCAGGGCCGAGTACTATGGCTACACCTTC. Translation gives CASSARAEYYGYTF.

This chain uses TRBV4-2 with TRBJ1-1, with D perhaps matching TRBD1 (6 bases). Germline CDR1 is LGHNA and CDR2 is YNFKEQ. The CDR3 loop spans 14 amino acids. Trimming took 4 bases from V and 4 from J, leaving 13 bases between them. CDR3 loop: CASSPAGVGTEAFF. CDR3 coding DNA: TGTGCCAGCAGCCCCGCAGGGGTAGGCACTGAAGCTTTCTTT.

This chain joins TRBV6-5 and TRBJ2-3; the D gene is possibly TRBD2 (5 bases). The germline CDR1 and CDR2 sequences are MNHEY and SVGAGI. The CDR3 has 12 residues. V dropped 5 bases and J dropped 4 bases, with 7 bases sitting between them. CDR3 nucleotides: TGTGCCAGCAGTACTAGTGCAGATACGCAGTATTTT. It codes for CASSTSADTQYF.

The rearrangement joins TRBV2 to TRBJ2-3; 8 nucleotides match TRBD2. This CDR3 has 16 residues. Trimming took 10 bases from V and 3 from J; bases not matched to a gene: 15. Germline lookup yields CDR1 SNHLY and CDR2 FYNNEI. The chain's CDR3 is CATRYETSVGTDTQYF. The CDR3 DNA reads as TGTGCCACCCGGTATGAGACTAGCGTGGGGACAGATACGCAGTATTTT.

The J gene is TRBJ2-3, the V gene TRBV5-1; D might be TRBD1 (6 bases). V lost 5 bases and J 2 bases, leaving 9 bases between the germline ends. Germline V gene data show CDR1 as SGHRS and CDR2 as YFSETQ. This CDR3 has 13 residues. The CDR3 nucleotides read TGCGCCAGCAGGGACAGTGACACAGATACGCAGTATTTT. Translated, it gives CASRDSDTDTQYF. The complete variable domain, with remaining parts taken from reference TRBV5-1 and TRBJ2-3, reads KAGVTQTPRYLIKTRGQQVTLSCSPISGHRSVSWYQQTPGQGLQFLFEYFSETQRNKGNFPGRFSGRQFSNSRSEMNVSTLELGDSALYLCASRDSDTDTQYFGPGTRLTVL.

The chain links TRBV27 to TRBJ1-1; D is uncertain. Germline V CDR1 and CDR2: MNHEY, SMNVEV (reference sequence). The CDR3 is 13 amino acids. The V end was cut by 4 bases, the J end by 1 base, with 7 bases between. CDR3: CASSSTRNTEAFF. The DNA for the CDR3 is TGTGCCAGCAGTTCGACTCGGAACACTGAAGCTTTCTTT.

This clone occurred a few times. The chain combines TRBV12-3 or TRBV12-4 with TRBJ1-2; D ambiguous. The CDR3 consists of 13 residues. V dropped 2 bases and J dropped 2 bases, with 6 bases sitting between them. The CDR3 DNA reads as TGTGCCAGCAGTTTATCGAGGAACTATGGCTACACCTTC. Protein product: CASSLSRNYGYTF.

The V and J genes are TRBV4-3 and TRBJ2-1, with TRBD1 matching 11 bases. The CDR3 totals 16 residues. The germline V gene encodes CDR1 LGHNA and CDR2 YSLEER. The V gene end was trimmed by 2 bases and the J gene end by 4 bases; junction bases not matched to a gene: 4. The DNA of the CDR3 is TGCGCCAGCAGCCAATCCGGGACAGGGGGTTACAATGAGCAGTTCTTC. It codes for CASSQSGTGGYNEQFF.

The chain carries TRBV4-1 and TRBJ2-3; the match to TRBD2 covers 13 bases. The trim removed 10 bases at V and 4 bases at J, leaving 5 bases unmatched. The CDR3 contains 14 residues. CDR1 and CDR2 (germline): MGHRA, YSYEKL. The CDR3: CATSTSGRADTQYF. CDR3 DNA sequence: TGCGCCACATCCACTAGCGGGAGGGCAGATACGCAGTATTTT.

The chain recombines TRBV5-1 with TRBJ1-1; the D gene is possibly TRBD1 (5 bases). The CDR3 consists of 13 residues. The germline V gene encodes CDR1 SGHRS and CDR2 YFSETQ. Trimming removed 1 base at V and 2 bases at J, with 6 bases between. CDR3 amino acids: CASSLWGNTEAFF. In DNA form, the CDR3 reads TGCGCCAGCAGCTTGTGGGGCAACACTGAAGCTTTCTTT.

The rearrangement uses TRBV7-8 and TRBJ2-3; no clear D. The germline V gene encodes CDR1 SGHVS and CDR2 FQNEAQ. The CDR3 has 13 residues. Trimming took 3 bases from V and 5 from J, leaving 9 bases between them. The CDR3 spells CASSFRLGDTQYF. In nucleotides, the CDR3 is TGTGCCAGCAGCTTCCGCCTAGGAGATACGCAGTATTTT.

The V gene is TRBV27, the J gene TRBJ2-1; 10 nucleotides match TRBD1. Germline loops: CDR1 MNHEY, CDR2 SMNVEV (reference sequence). The CDR3 is made up of 17 amino acids. V trimming: 3 bases; J trimming: 3 bases; junction bases outside the gene matches: 8. Here the CDR3 DNA reads TGTGCCAGCAGTTTCAGTCGAGGACAGGGGGTCTACAATGAGCAGTTCTTC. This codes for CASSFSRGQGVYNEQFF.

V is TRBV28 and J is TRBJ2-7, with D perhaps TRBD2 (5 bases). V was clipped by 6 bases and J by 4 bases, with 13 bases between them. Germline CDR1 reads MDHEN; CDR2 reads SYDVKM. This CDR3 region has 13 residues. In DNA, the CDR3 is TGTGCCAGCAGGATATCGTCGGGGTACGAGCAGTACTTC. Translating it yields CASRISSGYEQYF.

The rearrangement links TRBV6-5 to TRBJ2-3; no definite D call. Germline assignment: CDR1 MNHEY and CDR2 SVGAGI. CDR3 size: 16 residues. With 0 bases removed from V and 2 bases from J, the gap between germline ends came to 12 bases. The CDR3 here is CASSYSDASATDTQYF. The CDR3 DNA reads TGTGCCAGCAGTTACTCGGATGCGAGCGCCACAGATACGCAGTATTTT.

This clone was seen a handful of times. The chain is built from TRBV6-5 and TRBJ1-2, with D tentatively TRBD1 (6 bases). The CDR3 sequence is 13 residues long. Germline CDR1 reads MNHEY; CDR2 reads SVGAGI. Trimming took 11 bases from V and 4 from J, leaving 17 bases between them. CDR3 sequence reads: CAARSGVGYGYTF. The CDR3 DNA follows: TGTGCCGCGAGGTCAGGGGTCGGCTATGGCTACACCTTC.

This clone was seen a single time. The chain links TRBV19 to TRBJ2-7, with 8 bases that match TRBD1. With 3 bases clipped from V and 6 bases from J, the junction kept 4 bases outside the gene matches. CDR3 length: 13 residues. Germline V gene sequence: CDR1 LNHDA, CDR2 SQIVND (reference sequence). CDR3 residues: CASSIGQGSEQYF. The CDR3 coding sequence is TGTGCCAGTAGTATTGGACAGGGCTCCGAGCAGTACTTC.

The gene calls are TRBV6-2 or TRBV6-3 and TRBJ1-5; D remains ambiguous. Trimming pared 5 bases from V and 9 bases from J, leaving 14 bases between. Germline CDR1 is MNHEY and CDR2 is SVGEGT. The CDR3 is 13 residues long. Here the CDR3 reads CASSPSIWWPQHF. CDR3 DNA sequence: TGTGCCAGCAGTCCATCTATTTGGTGGCCCCAGCATTTT.

CDR3 nucleotide sequence: TGTGCCAGCAGCCCGCGAGAGGAGAACTATGGCTACACCTTC. It yields the protein CASSPREENYGYTF. The chain couples TRBV7-8 to TRBJ1-2, with D uncertain. In germline, CDR1 is SGHVS, CDR2 FQNEAQ. The ends were cut back, 5 bases at V and 2 bases at J, with 12 bases in the middle. The CDR3 spans 14 residues.

The chain uses TRBV7-9 and TRBJ2-7; TRBD1 matches at 8 bases. V gave up 3 bases and J gave up 8 bases; unmatched junction bases: 9. CDR3 length equals 14 residues. The V gene's germline CDR1 is SEHNR and CDR2 FQNEAQ (reference sequence). The CDR3 reads CASSFETSGGKQYF. The CDR3 nucleotides read TGTGCCAGCAGCTTCGAAACCTCAGGGGGCAAGCAGTACTTC. The variable domain in full, completed from reference TRBV7-9 and TRBJ2-7, reads DTGVSQNPRHKITKRGQNVTFRCDPISEHNRLYWYRQTLGQGPEFLTYFQNEAQLEKSRLLSDRFSAERPKGSFSTLEIQRTEQGDSAMYLCASSFETSGGKQYFGPGTRLTVT.

The chain has TRBV14 and TRBJ2-7; a weak D match, TRBD1 (6 bases). The V gene's germline CDR1 is SGHDN and CDR2 FVKESK. Deletions cut 4 bases from V and 5 bases from J, with 9 bases between. This CDR3 is 12 amino acids long. CDR3 loop: CASSLDSHEQYF. CDR3 bases: TGTGCCAGCAGCCTGGACAGCCACGAGCAGTACTTC.

The chain combines TRBV24-1 with TRBJ2-7; TRBD2 agrees at 8 bases. Germline V gene sequence: CDR1 KGHDR, CDR2 SFDVKD. The CDR3 covers 15 residues. The trim removed 1 base at V and 7 bases at J, leaving 8 bases unmatched. CDR3 nucleotides: TGTGCCACCAGTGATTTAGCGGGAGAATCCTCTGAGCAGTACTTC. Translation: CATSDLAGESSEQYF.

A few counts support this clone. The V gene is TRBV27, the J gene TRBJ1-5; TRBD1 matches 12 bases. Germline CDR1 is MNHEY and CDR2 is SMNVEV (reference sequence). With V trimmed by 4 bases and J by 3 bases, 7 bases remained unmatched. This CDR3 has 17 residues. The chain's CDR3 is CASSSPGTGGNNQPQHF. CDR3 nucleotides: TGTGCCAGCAGTTCCCCCGGGACAGGGGGCAACAATCAGCCCCAGCATTTT.

V and J are TRBV27 and TRBJ1-5, with D tentatively TRBD1 (6 bases). Trimming cost V 5 bases and J 6 bases, with 17 bases left between them. CDR1 MNHEY and CDR2 SMNVEV come from the germline V gene (reference sequence). This CDR3 is 15 amino acids long. The CDR3 coding sequence is TGTGCCAGCAGTCCCCGGGCAGGGGTGGGTCAGCCCCAGCATTTT. Amino acid sequence: CASSPRAGVGQPQHF.

The chain couples TRBV25-1 to TRBJ2-7; 7 bases line up with TRBD2. CDR1 MGHDK and CDR2 SYGVNS come from the germline V gene. This CDR3 region has 12 residues. Trimming removed 4 bases from V and 4 bases from J; junction bases left unmatched: 1. The CDR3: CASSAGGYEQYF. CDR3 sequence (DNA): TGTGCCAGCAGTGCCGGGGGGTACGAGCAGTACTTC.